Shown below are 14 T cell receptor beta chains from a single sample sequenced in a study of blood T cell repertoires in COVID-19. TCRdb keeps only in-frame clones here, not all; method: immunoSEQ multiplex PCR. Of some 200,000 clones in the sample, 80% to 90% were seen once. Sample: PBMCs or T cells enriched from blood (not recorded which). Every receptor here comes from a woman aged 18-29 years in a cohort exposed to, infected with or recovered from COVID-19 (not recorded which).

This chain connects TRBV2 to TRBJ2-5, with D possibly being TRBD1 (6 bases). Between the trimmed V and J ends, which lost 6 bases and 10 bases, there was a span of 18 bases. The CDR3 covers 13 residues. Germline CDR1 and CDR2: SNHLY and FYNNEI. In nucleotides, the CDR3 is TGTGCCAGCAGGCAGGGGACCCAGGGGTTCCAGTACTTC. Its protein product is CASRQGTQGFQYF.

This clone was counted only a few times. The chain couples TRBV10-1 to TRBJ2-3; 7 bases map to TRBD1. The CDR3 covers 14 residues. V lost 10 bases, J lost 3 bases, and 10 bases stayed unmatched. Germline CDR1 WNHNN, CDR2 SYGVQD (reference sequence). The CDR3 bases are TGCGCCACCTCTCCGGGACAGATGACAGATACGCAGTATTTT. This sequence encodes CATSPGQMTDTQYF.

V is TRBV5-1 and J is TRBJ1-5; 10 bases map to TRBD1. Germline V CDR1 and CDR2: SGHRS, YFSETQ. V lost 3 bases and J lost 2; bases outside the gene matches: 2. This CDR3 region has 15 residues. In DNA form, the CDR3 reads TGCGCCAGCAGCTGGGGGACAGGGGGCAATCAGCCCCAGCATTTT. It is translated as CASSWGTGGNQPQHF. Together with reference TRBV5-1 and TRBJ1-5, the CDR3 gives the full variable domain: KAGVTQTPRYLIKTRGQQVTLSCSPISGHRSVSWYQQTPGQGLQFLFEYFSETQRNKGNFPGRFSGRQFSNSRSEMNVSTLELGDSALYLCASSWGTGGNQPQHFGDGTRLSIL.

This clone occurred once. The chain is built from TRBV19 and TRBJ2-7, with D possibly being TRBD1 (6 bases). CDR1 and CDR2 from the germline V gene are LNHDA and SQIVND (reference sequence). The V and J ends lost 5 bases and 2 bases respectively, with 7 bases between them. CDR3 size: 12 residues. As DNA, the CDR3 is TGTGCCAGTAGTCGGACAGCCTACGAGCAGTACTTC. Translated: CASSRTAYEQYF.

This chain connects TRBV7-9 to TRBJ2-1, with TRBD1 matching over 10 bases. Germline V CDR1 and CDR2: SEHNR, FQNEAQ (reference sequence). The ends lost 5 bases at V and 6 bases at J; junction bases unmatched: 4. This CDR3 has 14 amino acids. The DNA for the CDR3 is TGTGCCAGCAGCCCCCGGGACAGGGGCAATGAGCAGTTCTTC. Translating gives CASSPRDRGNEQFF.

The rearrangement uses TRBV27 and TRBJ1-6; tentatively, D is TRBD1 (6 bases). V lost 6 bases to trimming and J lost 7 bases, with 16 bases between them. CDR1 and CDR2 from the germline V gene are MNHEY and SMNVEV (reference sequence). The CDR3 has 15 amino acids. In DNA, the CDR3 is TGTGCCAGCAGACTCATACAGGGTGGGAATTCACCCCTCCACTTT. It codes for CASRLIQGGNSPLHF.

This chain links TRBV11-2 with TRBJ1-3; 8 positions agree with TRBD1. Germline V gene sequence: CDR1 SGHAT, CDR2 FQNNGV. V shed 8 bases, J shed 0 bases, and the junction held 9 bases outside the gene matches. The CDR3 length is 16 residues. In DNA form, the CDR3 reads TGTGCCAGCGCCGAGACAGGGGTCTACTCTGGAAACACCATATATTTT. It specifies CASAETGVYSGNTIYF.

V is TRBV2 and J is TRBJ1-2; weak D call: TRBD1 (5 bases). The CDR3 runs 12 residues. Germline CDR1 and CDR2: SNHLY and FYNNEI. The V end lost 10 bases, the J end lost 4 bases, and 13 bases lay between the germline ends. The CDR3 nucleotides read TGTGCCACCGCGGAGGGGCCCTATGGCTACACCTTC. Translation gives CATAEGPYGYTF.

Worth noting for this clone: Other DNA sequences in this sample translate to the same CDR3. CDR3 sequence reads: CASSLSGGTGELFF. DNA of the CDR3: TGTGCCAGCAGTTTAAGCGGGGGGACCGGGGAGCTGTTTTTT. The J gene is TRBJ2-2, the V gene TRBV28, with 9 bases fitting TRBD2. The CDR3 has 14 amino acids. Germline V gene data show CDR1 as MDHEN and CDR2 as SYDVKM. Losses at the gene ends were 2 bases for V and 5 bases for J; bases not matched to a gene: 0.

The chain links TRBV27 to TRBJ2-1, with TRBD1 matching over 7 bases. The CDR3 is made up of 13 amino acids. J gave up 12 bases and V 5 bases, and 10 bases lay outside the gene matches. The germline V gene has CDR1 MNHEY and CDR2 SMNVEV (reference sequence). The CDR3 reads CASSPQGLGGQFF. The CDR3 nucleotides are TGTGCCAGCAGTCCACAGGGGTTAGGGGGGCAGTTCTTC.

The chain is built from TRBV28 and TRBJ1-2; possible D gene TRBD1, 6 bases. The CDR3 contains 15 residues. The V gene lost 2 bases and the J gene lost 4 bases, with 14 bases spanning the gap. Germline CDR1 reads MDHEN; CDR2 reads SYDVKM. The CDR3: CASSLHAGAGYGYTF. CDR3 coding DNA: TGTGCCAGCAGTTTACATGCAGGGGCTGGCTATGGCTACACCTTC.

The chain joins TRBV29-1 to TRBJ1-1; no clear D gene. Germline lookup yields CDR1 SQVTM and CDR2 ANQGSEA. V lost 6 bases and J 1 base, leaving 9 bases between the germline ends. The CDR3 sequence is 12 residues long. The CDR3 reads CSVQTQNTEAFF. The CDR3 nucleotides read TGCAGCGTACAAACACAGAACACTGAAGCTTTCTTT. Combining the CDR3 with reference TRBV29-1 and TRBJ1-1 gives the whole variable domain SAVISQKPSRDICQRGTSLTIQCQVDSQVTMMFWYRQQPGQSLTLIATANQGSEATYESGFVIDKFPISRPNLTFSTLTVSNMSPEDSSIYLCSVQTQNTEAFFGQGTRLTVV.

The gene calls are TRBV9 and TRBJ1-3; D not resolved. The CDR3 loop spans 14 amino acids. The V gene lost 3 bases and the J gene lost 0 bases, with 7 bases spanning the gap. The germline CDR1 and CDR2 sequences are SGDLS and YYNGEE. CDR3 nucleotides: TGTGCCAGCAGCGGGCTCTCCTCTGGAAACACCATATATTTT. It yields the protein CASSGLSSGNTIYF.

This clone was recorded a few times. The rearrangement uses TRBV4-2 and TRBJ1-5; 9 bases line up with TRBD1. The CDR3 extends over 16 amino acids. With 0 bases clipped from V and 5 bases from J, the junction kept 5 bases outside the gene matches. Germline V gene sequence: CDR1 LGHNA, CDR2 YNFKEQ. CDR3 nucleotide sequence: TGTGCCAGCAGCCAAGATTTGGGACAGGGAGATCAGCCCCAGCATTTT. It is translated as CASSQDLGQGDQPQHF.